This T cell receptor beta chain was documented in a study of cytomegalovirus exposure and HLA in healthy donors. Study observations and caveats: A likely sequencing artifact accounted for one observed cluster of highly shared sequence variants. Later work showed greater clonal expansion in HLA-associated TCR beta chains than in equally common others.

There were likely unrecorded immune exposures, though donors were nominally healthy when sampled. The PCR was carried out with 60 Vbeta primers and 13 Jbeta primers. As processed by the authors: Some 11 million of the roughly 80 million unique TCR beta chains counted in a later analysis were shared. The protocol was immunoSEQ multiplex PCR, while the TCRdb copy is restricted to in-frame clones and leaves out a portion. Clonal size and the V and J genes are those of that table, whereas D and trimming came from the DNA. The sample contains around 180,000 clones, about four fifths of which appear only once. The CDR3 loop spans 16 amino acids. The V gene's germline CDR1 is SGHNT and CDR2 YYREEE (reference sequence). V was clipped by 0 bases and J by 4 bases, with 17 bases between them. On this clone itself: Its antigen is not known.

The source is a male donor in good health and CMV-seronegative. V gene TRBV5-4 combines with J gene TRBJ2-7, with D possibly matching TRBD1 (6 bases). The sequencing input was PBMCs. The CDR3 sequence is CASSLEATGPLYEQYF. Here the CDR3 DNA reads TGTGCCAGCAGCTTGGAGGCGACAGGCCCTTTGTACGAGCAGTACTTC.